This entry describes one T cell receptor (beta chain). Its specificity is not known. These data originate in a study of CD8+ T cells in alopecia areata. Study-wide results and limits: Researchers report lesional scalp, most notably alopecia totalis/universalis, outstripped normal scalp in clonality. Scalp samples also yield sequences of resident alphabeta T cells from normal skin. Against the mouse data, patients shared TCRs less clearly, possibly for HLA reasons.

cDNA serving as the sequencing template came from extracted, reverse transcribed RNA. Data came from immunoSEQ multiplex PCR; TCRdb stores just in-frame clones and leaves some out. Counted here are 93,000 or so clones, approximately 60% occurring once; the ten biggest clones make up about 9%. The CDR3 contains 15 residues. The V gene lost 1 base and the J gene lost 3 bases, with 12 bases spanning the gap. Germline assignment: CDR1 LGHNA and CDR2 YNFKEQ. Material: CD4+ T cells sorted from blood. The clonotype originates from a human donor in good health. The chain links TRBV4-2 to TRBJ2-5, with TRBD2 as a possible D gene (6 bases). The CDR3 loop reads CASSQASDWKETQYF. CDR3 DNA sequence: TGTGCCAGCAGCCAAGCTAGCGACTGGAAAGAGACCCAGTACTTC.